This TCR beta chain derives from a study of siplizumab effects on memory and regulatory T cells. Regarding the study as a whole: Mapping to unstimulated subsets was achieved for only a minor fraction of alloreactive clones. A mean of about 72% of mappable alloreactive CD4+ clones were Treg-derived with siplizumab, compared with about 30% in controls.

Profiling relied on immunoSEQ multiplex PCR, and the TCRdb table lists in-frame clones only, not all of them. In the table there are 100,000 or so clones, 94% of which are singletons. As for this clone: The antigen remains unidentified.

V lost 0 bases to trimming and J lost 5 bases; unmatched junction nucleotides: 1. This CDR3 has 14 amino acids. Germline assignment: CDR1 SGDLS and CDR2 YYNGEE. This clonotype was sampled from a human donor in good health. Sequencing was performed on Tregs sorted from blood. The chain couples TRBV9 to TRBJ2-2; TRBD2 aligns across 7 bases. CDR3 protein: CASSVVGGTGELFF. DNA for the CDR3: TGTGCCAGCAGCGTAGTCGGGGGGACCGGGGAGCTGTTTTTT.